This entry is about one T cell receptor (beta chain). The data stem from a study of blood T cell repertoires in COVID-19. About the study: The origin of the acute and convalescent COVID-19 samples was the United States, Italy and Spain. T cells, B-cell-depleted T cells, or PBMCs provided the cDNA or gDNA that served as material.

Original processing notes: Cell counts per sample came from amplifying reference gene primers. Clones were read by immunoSEQ multiplex PCR, and TCRdb kept only the in-frame ones, dropping some. V, J and clone size are taken as reported in that table, and D and trimming were inferred from the DNA itself. The table lists around 140,000 clones, around four fifths of them singletons. The receptor's source is a human donor in a cohort sampled during active COVID-19. Source material: peripheral blood.

The CDR3 sequence is CASSALAGGDEQFF. The CDR3 DNA is TGTGCCAGCAGTGCCCTAGCGGGAGGCGATGAGCAGTTCTTC. The rearrangement uses TRBV6-4 and TRBJ2-1; 11 bases map to TRBD2. This CDR3 is 14 amino acids long. The germline V gene encodes CDR1 MRHNA and CDR2 SNTAGT. Trimming removed 4 bases from V and 8 bases from J; junction bases left unmatched: 4.